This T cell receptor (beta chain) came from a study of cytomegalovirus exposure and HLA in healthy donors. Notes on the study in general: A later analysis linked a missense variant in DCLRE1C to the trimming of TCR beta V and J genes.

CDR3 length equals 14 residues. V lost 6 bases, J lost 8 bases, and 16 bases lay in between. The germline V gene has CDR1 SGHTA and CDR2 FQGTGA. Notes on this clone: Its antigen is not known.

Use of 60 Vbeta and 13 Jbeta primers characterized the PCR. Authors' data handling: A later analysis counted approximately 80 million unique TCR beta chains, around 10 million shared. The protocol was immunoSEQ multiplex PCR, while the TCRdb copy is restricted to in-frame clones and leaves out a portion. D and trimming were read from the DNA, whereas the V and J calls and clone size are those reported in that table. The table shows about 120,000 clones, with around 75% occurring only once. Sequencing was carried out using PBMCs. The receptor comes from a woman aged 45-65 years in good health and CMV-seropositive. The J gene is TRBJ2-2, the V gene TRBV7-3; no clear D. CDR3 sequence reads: CASSQGDSGGELFF. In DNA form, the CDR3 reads TGTGCCAGCAGTCAAGGAGATTCTGGAGGGGAGCTGTTTTTT.